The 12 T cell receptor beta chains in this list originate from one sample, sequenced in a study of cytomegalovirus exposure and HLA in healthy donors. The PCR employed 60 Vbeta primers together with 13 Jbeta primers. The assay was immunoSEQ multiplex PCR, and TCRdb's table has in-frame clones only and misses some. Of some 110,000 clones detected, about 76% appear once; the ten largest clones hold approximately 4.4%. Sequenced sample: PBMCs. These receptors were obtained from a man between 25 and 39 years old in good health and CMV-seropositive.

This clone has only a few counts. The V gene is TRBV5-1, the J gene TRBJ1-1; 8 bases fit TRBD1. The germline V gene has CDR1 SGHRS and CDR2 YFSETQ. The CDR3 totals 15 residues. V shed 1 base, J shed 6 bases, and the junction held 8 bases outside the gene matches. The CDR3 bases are TGCGCCAGCAGCTTGATAGGACAGGGTGAGGCTGAAGCTTTCTTT. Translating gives CASSLIGQGEAEAFF.

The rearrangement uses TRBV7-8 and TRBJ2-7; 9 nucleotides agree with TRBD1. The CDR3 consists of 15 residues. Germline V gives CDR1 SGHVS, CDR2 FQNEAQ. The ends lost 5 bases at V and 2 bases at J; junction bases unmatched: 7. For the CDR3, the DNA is TGTGCCAGCAGCCCAGCGGACAGGGGCGCCTACGAGCAGTACTTC. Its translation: CASSPADRGAYEQYF.

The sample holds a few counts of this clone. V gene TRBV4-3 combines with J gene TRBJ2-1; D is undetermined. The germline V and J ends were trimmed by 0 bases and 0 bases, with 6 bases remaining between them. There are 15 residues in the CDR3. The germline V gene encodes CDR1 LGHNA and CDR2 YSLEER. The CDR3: CASSQDGSSYNEQFF. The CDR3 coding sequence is TGCGCCAGCAGCCAAGATGGTAGCTCCTACAATGAGCAGTTCTTC.

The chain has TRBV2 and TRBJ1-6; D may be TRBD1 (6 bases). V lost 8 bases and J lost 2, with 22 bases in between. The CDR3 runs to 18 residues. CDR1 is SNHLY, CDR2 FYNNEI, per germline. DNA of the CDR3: TGTGCCAGCTATGCACGGCAGGGGAAAGGAACCTATAATTCACCCCTCCACTTT. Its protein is CASYARQGKGTYNSPLHF.

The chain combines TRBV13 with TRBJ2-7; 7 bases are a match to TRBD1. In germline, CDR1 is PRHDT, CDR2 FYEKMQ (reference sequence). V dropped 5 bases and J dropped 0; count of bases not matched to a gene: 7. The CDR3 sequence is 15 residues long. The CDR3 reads CASSRTGYSSYEQYF. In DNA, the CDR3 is TGTGCCAGCAGCAGGACAGGCTACAGCTCCTACGAGCAGTACTTC. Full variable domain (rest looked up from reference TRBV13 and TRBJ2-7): AAGVIQSPRHLIKEKRETATLKCYPIPRHDTVYWYQQGPGQDPQFLISFYEKMQSDKGSIPDRFSAQQFSDYHSELNMSSLELGDSALYFCASSRTGYSSYEQYFGPGTRLTVT.

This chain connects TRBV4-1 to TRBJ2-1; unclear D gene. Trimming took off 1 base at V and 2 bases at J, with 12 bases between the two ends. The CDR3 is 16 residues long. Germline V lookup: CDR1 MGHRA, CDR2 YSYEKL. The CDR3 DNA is TGCGCCAGCAGCCAAGTCTGGCAGGCTCCCTACAATGAGCAGTTCTTC. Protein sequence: CASSQVWQAPYNEQFF.

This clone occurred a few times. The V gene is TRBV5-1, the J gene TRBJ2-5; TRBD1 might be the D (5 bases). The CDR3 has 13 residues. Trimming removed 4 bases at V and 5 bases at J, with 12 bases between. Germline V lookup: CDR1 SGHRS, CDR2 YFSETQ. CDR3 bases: TGCGCCAGCAGCACGGACATTAGGGAGACCCAGTACTTC. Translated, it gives CASSTDIRETQYF.

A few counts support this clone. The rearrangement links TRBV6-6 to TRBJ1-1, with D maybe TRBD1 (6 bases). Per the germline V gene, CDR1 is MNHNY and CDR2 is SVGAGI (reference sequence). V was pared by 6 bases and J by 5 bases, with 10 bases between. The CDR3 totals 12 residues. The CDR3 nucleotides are TGTGCCAGCAGAACAGGGTCGACTGAAGCTTTCTTT. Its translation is CASRTGSTEAFF.

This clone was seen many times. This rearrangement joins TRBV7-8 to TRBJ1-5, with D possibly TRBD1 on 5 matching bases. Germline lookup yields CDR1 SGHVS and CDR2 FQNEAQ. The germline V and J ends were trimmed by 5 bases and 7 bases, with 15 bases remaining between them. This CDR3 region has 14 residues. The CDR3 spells CASSQRGGRQPQHF. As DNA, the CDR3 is TGTGCCAGCAGCCAGAGGGGAGGGAGACAGCCCCAGCATTTT.

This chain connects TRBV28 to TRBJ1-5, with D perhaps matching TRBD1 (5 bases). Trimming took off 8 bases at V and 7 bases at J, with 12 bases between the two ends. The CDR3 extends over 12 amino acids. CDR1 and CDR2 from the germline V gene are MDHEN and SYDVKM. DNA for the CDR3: TGTGCCAGCTTAGGGGCTCGACAGCCCCAGCATTTT. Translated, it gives CASLGARQPQHF. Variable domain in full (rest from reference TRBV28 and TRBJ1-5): DVKVTQSSRYLVKRTGEKVFLECVQDMDHENMFWYRQDPGLGLRLIYFSYDVKMKEKGDIPEGYSVSREKKERFSLILESASTNQTSMYLCASLGARQPQHFGDGTRLSIL.

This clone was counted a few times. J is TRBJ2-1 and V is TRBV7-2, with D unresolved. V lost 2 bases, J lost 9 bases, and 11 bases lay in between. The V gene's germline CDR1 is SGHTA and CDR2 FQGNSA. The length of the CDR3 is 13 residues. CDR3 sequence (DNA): TGTGCCAGCAGCTTAACTGGGCTAAGTGAGCAGTTCTTC. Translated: CASSLTGLSEQFF. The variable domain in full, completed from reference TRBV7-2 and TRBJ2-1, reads GAGVSQSPSNKVTEKGKDVELRCDPISGHTALYWYRQSLGQGLEFLIYFQGNSAPDKSGLPSDRFSAERTGGSVSTLTIQRTQQEDSAVYLCASSLTGLSEQFFGPGTRLTVL.

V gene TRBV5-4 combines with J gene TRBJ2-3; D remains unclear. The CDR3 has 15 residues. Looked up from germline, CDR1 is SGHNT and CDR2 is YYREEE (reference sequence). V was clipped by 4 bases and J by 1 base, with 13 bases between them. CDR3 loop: CASSPPNPGTDTQYF. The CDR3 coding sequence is TGTGCCAGCAGCCCCCCCAACCCGGGCACAGATACGCAGTATTTT.